These 21 T cell receptor beta chains were all obtained from the same sample, sequenced in a study of T cells in Graves' hyperthyroidism and ophthalmopathy. RNA transcripts were the template for amplifying TCR beta CDR3 regions. The HTBI set primed first-round TCR CDR3 RT-PCR. In TCRdb, the multiplex PCR reads were re-called with MiXCR into one record per CDR3 protein. Among hundreds of thousands of distinct CDR3 sequences listed, 45% were seen once. The specimen sequenced was peripheral blood or thyroid tissue (not recorded which). Receptors were obtained from an adult man with Graves' disease, either hyperthyroidism or ophthalmopathy (not recorded which).

In this sample, this clonotype turned up many times. This rearrangement joins TRBV29-1 to TRBJ2-5; perhaps D is TRBD1 or TRBD2 (5 bases each). Germline assignment: CDR1 SQVTM and CDR2 ANQGSEA. Trimming removed 8 bases at V and 5 bases at J, with 15 bases between. The CDR3 extends over 12 amino acids. The CDR3 is CSQHQGPETQYF. Here the CDR3 DNA reads TGCAGCCAGCACCAGGGACCCGAGACCCAGTACTTC.

A single count supports this clonotype. This may come from a read error, since a much larger clone is one base off. The chain carries TRBV15 and TRBJ2-2, with D unclear. The CDR3 runs to 12 residues. The V gene lost 10 bases and the J gene lost 0 bases, with 6 bases spanning the gap. Looked up from germline, CDR1 is LNHNV and CDR2 is YYDKDF (reference sequence). CDR3 region: CAIEANTGELFF. DNA for the CDR3: TGTGCCATCGAAGCGAACACCGGGGAGCTGTTTTTT.

Note on this clonotype: The junction departs from germline at one end; a sequencing error may be responsible. The V and J genes are TRBV2 and TRBJ1-4; TRBD1 matches at 7 bases. CDR3 length equals 13 residues. The germline gives CDR1 SNHLY, CDR2 FYNNEI. CDR3 in amino acids: CASRGDSNEKLLF. The CDR3 DNA is TGTGCCAGCAGAGGGGACAGTAATGAAAAACTGCTTTTT.

The rearrangement joins TRBV9 to TRBJ2-6; tentative D call: TRBD1 (6 bases). The length of the CDR3 is 15 residues. CDR1 and CDR2 (germline): SGDLS, YYNGEE. Trimming removed 7 bases at V and 4 bases at J, with 15 bases between. The CDR3 coding sequence is TGTGCCAGCGTGCCCCTAGGACAGGGGGCCAACGTCCTGACTTTC. It codes for CASVPLGQGANVLTF.

V and J are TRBV20-1 and TRBJ2-2; 11 bases line up with TRBD2. The CDR3 runs 15 residues. Per the germline V gene, CDR1 is DFQATT and CDR2 is SNEGSKA (reference sequence). The V and J ends lost 3 bases and 6 bases, in that order; junction bases with no gene match: 6. In DNA form, the CDR3 reads TGCAGTGCTAGTTCACTAGCGGGAGCCGCCGGGGAGCTGTTTTTT. It encodes CSASSLAGAAGELFF.

The rearrangement links TRBV2 to TRBJ1-2, with unresolved D. Germline V lookup: CDR1 SNHLY, CDR2 FYNNEI. The CDR3 loop spans 13 amino acids. With 8 bases removed from V and 8 bases from J, the gap between germline ends came to 18 bases. In nucleotides, the CDR3 is TGTGCCAGCTCACCTACCAGGAAAGAAGGCTACACCTTC. Protein sequence: CASSPTRKEGYTF.

The chain carries TRBV11-2 and TRBJ1-4, with 12 bases that match TRBD1. From germline, CDR1 is SGHAT and CDR2 FQNNGV. V trimming: 3 bases; J trimming: 8 bases; junction bases outside the gene matches: 4. The CDR3 runs to 15 residues. Here the CDR3 DNA reads TGTGCCAGCAGCTTGGGACAGGGGGCACGGGAAAAACTGTTTTTT. Protein sequence: CASSLGQGAREKLFF.

This clonotype was seen a handful of times. The genes are TRBV20-1 and TRBJ2-7; 7 nucleotides match TRBD2. The CDR3 sequence is 12 residues long. CDR1 DFQATT and CDR2 SNEGSKA come from the germline V gene (reference sequence). The chain's CDR3 is CSVAAGAYEQYF. Here the CDR3 DNA reads TGCAGCGTTGCGGCGGGGGCCTACGAGCAGTACTTC.

The CDR3 reads CASSVTGTVSGANVLTF. In DNA form, the CDR3 reads TGTGCCAGCAGCGTTACCGGGACGGTCTCTGGGGCCAACGTCCTGACTTTC. This chain uses TRBV9 with TRBJ2-6; the D call may be TRBD1 or TRBD2 (5 bases each). The germline V gene encodes CDR1 SGDLS and CDR2 YYNGEE. This CDR3 comprises 17 residues. V lost 2 bases to trimming and J lost 0 bases, with 12 bases between them.

The gene calls are TRBV10-3 and TRBJ1-3, with 12 nucleotides matching TRBD1. The ends lost 6 bases at V and 3 bases at J; junction bases unmatched: 3. This CDR3 region has 15 residues. Germline CDR1 is ENHRY and CDR2 is SYGVKD. The CDR3 loop is CAISRDRGHGNTIYF. The DNA of the CDR3 is TGTGCCATCAGCCGGGACAGGGGGCATGGAAACACCATATATTTT.

As for this clonotype: The junction and the germline gene differ at one end; a read error may be behind it. The genes are TRBV19 and TRBJ2-5; the D call may be TRBD1 or TRBD2 (6 bases each). CDR3 length: 14 amino acids. The germline V gene encodes CDR1 LNHDA and CDR2 SQIVND (reference sequence). The CDR3 coding sequence is TGTGCCAGTAGGCGGGGACAATCAGAAGAGACCCAGTGCTTC. Its translation is CASRRGQSEETQCF.

The rearrangement joins TRBV7-9 to TRBJ1-1; 8 bases line up with TRBD1. The CDR3 contains 15 residues. The J segment lost 1 base and the V segment lost 5 bases, leaving 6 bases of the junction unmatched. CDR1 is SEHNR, CDR2 FQNEAQ, per germline (reference sequence). The CDR3: CASSLRDRPNTEAFF. CDR3 in DNA: TGTGCCAGCAGCCTCCGGGACAGGCCGAACACTGAAGCTTTCTTT.

J is TRBJ1-4 and V is TRBV2, with a possible D match to TRBD1 (5 bases). The CDR3 runs to 16 residues. The V end lost 6 bases, the J end lost 3 bases, and 17 bases lay between the germline ends. Germline loops: CDR1 SNHLY, CDR2 FYNNEI. The CDR3 nucleotides are TGTGCCAGCAGCCTCGCAGGAGAGGGGTCTAATGAAAAACTGTTTTTT. Its protein product is CASSLAGEGSNEKLFF.

As for this clonotype: A much larger clone lies one base from this, so it may be a read error. V gene TRBV7-9 combines with J gene TRBJ2-2; the D gene is possibly TRBD1 (5 bases). The CDR3 covers 15 residues. Germline CDR1 SEHNR, CDR2 FQNEAQ (reference sequence). The V gene lost 6 bases and the J gene lost 3 bases, with 14 bases spanning the gap. The CDR3 protein is CASSGANRYTGELFF. The CDR3 nucleotides read TGTGCCAGCAGTGGGGCCAATCGCTACACCGGGGAGCTGTTTTTT.

J is TRBJ2-7 and V is TRBV7-8; 7 bases agree with TRBD2. The CDR3 is 14 amino acids. The V gene's germline CDR1 is SGHVS and CDR2 FQNEAQ. Trimming at V came to 6 bases and at J to 2 bases, leaving 7 bases not matched to a gene. The CDR3 DNA reads TGTGCCAGCAGTTACGCCCGGGGGGCCTACGAGCAGTACTTC. Protein sequence: CASSYARGAYEQYF. The full variable domain, rest sourced from reference TRBV7-8 and TRBJ2-7, is GAGVSQSPRYKVAKRGQDVALRCDPISGHVSLFWYQQALGQGPEFLTYFQNEAQLDKSGLPSDRFFAERPEGSVSTLKIQRTQQEDSAVYLCASSYARGAYEQYFGPGTRLTVT.

V and J are TRBV10-3 and TRBJ1-6; no definite D call. Germline assignment: CDR1 ENHRY and CDR2 SYGVKD. Deletions cut 7 bases from V and 5 bases from J, with 12 bases between. This CDR3 region has 14 residues. CDR3 in amino acids: CAIKTDGDNSPLHF. The CDR3 nucleotides read TGTGCCATCAAGACCGACGGAGATAATTCACCCCTCCACTTT.

In this sample, this clonotype turned up a few times. The V and J genes are TRBV19 and TRBJ1-5; TRBD1 might be the D (5 bases). Trimming removed 3 bases at V and 4 bases at J, with 7 bases between. The germline V gene encodes CDR1 LNHDA and CDR2 SQIVND (reference sequence). CDR3 size: 13 residues. The CDR3 region is CASSMGDNQPQHF. The CDR3 DNA reads as TGTGCCAGTAGTATGGGGGATAATCAGCCCCAGCATTTT.

This clonotype was found a few times. An end of the junction differs from the germline gene, which may be a read error. The chain is built from TRBV7-2 and TRBJ2-5; D is tentatively TRBD1 or TRBD2 (6 bases each). Germline V gene data show CDR1 as SGHTA and CDR2 as FQGNSA. The CDR3 totals 15 residues. For the CDR3, the DNA is TGTGCCAGCAACTTAATGGGGGGCGGCGGAGAGACCCAGTACTTC. Protein sequence: CASNLMGGGGETQYF.

The chain joins TRBV2 to TRBJ1-4; TRBD1 matches at 7 bases. The V gene end was trimmed by 7 bases and the J gene end by 2 bases; junction bases not matched to a gene: 7. Germline CDR1 reads SNHLY; CDR2 reads FYNNEI. The CDR3 sequence is 15 residues long. This CDR3 is CASNGGTDTNEKLFF. The DNA of the CDR3 is TGTGCCAGCAATGGTGGGACAGACACTAATGAAAAACTGTTTTTT. Full variable domain (missing parts from reference TRBV2 and TRBJ1-4): EPEVTQTPSHQVTQMGQEVILRCVPISNHLYFYWYRQILGQKVEFLVSFYNNEISEKSEIFDDQFSVERPDGSNFTLKIRSTKLEDSAMYFCASNGGTDTNEKLFFGSGTQLSVL.

The chain has TRBV24-1 and TRBJ2-5, with 7 bases aligning to TRBD2. This CDR3 contains 13 residues. The germline CDR1 and CDR2 sequences are KGHDR and SFDVKD. V shed 4 bases and J 4 bases; nucleotides not matched to a gene: 2. The CDR3 DNA is TGTGCCACCAGTGAGGGAGGGGTAGAGACCCAGTACTTC. This gives the protein CATSEGGVETQYF.

This clonotype was seen repeatedly, ten times or more. The V call is TRBV7-2, the J call TRBJ1-5; 7 positions match TRBD1. The germline CDR1 and CDR2 sequences are SGHTA and FQGNSA. Trimming cost V 5 bases and J 6 bases; bases outside gene matches: 4. The CDR3 contains 13 residues. The CDR3 DNA reads TGTGCCAGCAGCCCGAGGACAGGTCAGCCCCAGCATTTT. This sequence encodes CASSPRTGQPQHF.